These T cell receptor beta chains were read from a single sample in a study of cytomegalovirus exposure and HLA in healthy donors. TCRdb keeps only in-frame clones here, not all; method: immunoSEQ multiplex PCR. The sample yields about 120,000 clones, 75% to 90% seen once. Sequenced sample: PBMCs. Receptor source: a man aged 50 to 60 in good health and CMV-seronegative. Both conserved end residues are part of each CDR3. Fields, in order: D gene, V gene, clone size, J gene, CDR3 DNA, CDR3 protein. The D gene is left open where the match is weak. Rows may omit the clone size; those that give it use once, few, many or a size class.

>TRBD2|TRBV6-1|once|TRBJ2-3
TGTGCCAGCAGGCCTCCGGGAGGCCCTCCAGATACGCAGTATTTT
CASRPPGGPPDTQYF
>TRBD2|TRBV18|NA|TRBJ2-2
TGTGCCAGCTCACCCCTCGGACTAGTACCCGGGGAGCTGTTTTTT
CASSPLGLVPGELFF
>NA|TRBV12-5|NA|TRBJ2-1
TGTGCTAGTGGTTTCCCCCTCCCAGGTTCAGGTGAGCAGTTCTTC
CASGFPLPGSGEQFF
>TRBD1|TRBV9|NA|TRBJ2-2
TGTGCCAGCAGCTCCAGTCCCGGGACAGGGAACGGGGAGCTGTTTTTT
CASSSSPGTGNGELFF
>NA|TRBV9|once|TRBJ2-2
TGTGCCAGCAGCGTAGACTACCCCGGGGAGCTGTTTTTT
CASSVDYPGELFF
>TRBD1|TRBV29-1|few|TRBJ1-2
TGCAGCGTCGCCGCGACAGGGTTTGGTGGCTACACCTTC
CSVAATGFGGYTF
>NA|TRBV5-4|NA|TRBJ2-5
TGTGCCAGCAGCGGGCGGGTTGAGGAGACCCAGTACTTC
CASSGRVEETQYF
>TRBD1|TRBV4-3|NA|TRBJ1-1
TGCGCCAGCAGCCAGTCACTAGGACAGGGGGCGGTCACTGAAGCTTTCTTT
CASSQSLGQGAVTEAFF
>TRBD1|TRBV28|NA|TRBJ1-1
TGTGCCAGCAGACCCTGGAGACAGGGACTTAACACTGAAGCTTTCTTT
CASRPWRQGLNTEAFF
>NA|TRBV9|NA|TRBJ2-1
TGTGCCAGCAGCGTACCGGGAAATGAGCAGTTCTTC
CASSVPGNEQFF
>TRBD1|TRBV18|few|TRBJ2-7
TGTGCCAGCTCACAGGGACAGACCTACGAGCAGTACTTC
CASSQGQTYEQYF
>NA|TRBV6-5|NA|TRBJ1-1
TGTGCCACTACGAGGGCTCGGAACACTGAAGCTTTCTTT
CATTRARNTEAFF
>NA|TRBV27|NA|TRBJ2-1
TGTGCCAGCAGTTTACACGGGAGCAGCTACAATGAGCAGTTCTTC
CASSLHGSSYNEQFF
>TRBD1|TRBV4-3|NA|TRBJ1-3
TGCGCCAGCAGCCAAGACGGTGGCAGGGGGAATGGAAACACCATATATTTT
CASSQDGGRGNGNTIYF
>TRBD1|TRBV9|once|TRBJ2-7
TGTGCCAGCAGCGCCTGGGACAGCCCCTACGAGCAGTACTTC
CASSAWDSPYEQYF
>NA|TRBV7-2|NA|TRBJ1-3
TGTGCCAGCAGCTTAGAACCGGGTGGAAACACCATATATTTT
CASSLEPGGNTIYF
>TRBD1|TRBV7-8|NA|TRBJ1-4
TGTGCCAGCAGCCCTAAAATAATCGACAGGGGGAATGAAAAACTGTTTTTT
CASSPKIIDRGNEKLFF
>NA|TRBV30|NA|TRBJ1-5
TGTGCCTGGAGTGCCAGTAGCAATCAGCCCCAGCATTTT
CAWSASSNQPQHF
>NA|TRBV2|NA|TRBJ2-2
TGTGCCAGCAGGCTAGACTCCGGGGAGCTGTTTTTT
CASRLDSGELFF
>TRBD1|TRBV6-5|NA|TRBJ1-1
TGTGCCAGCAGTTCAGGGGGCCGATGGACTGAAGCTTTCTTT
CASSSGGRWTEAFF
>NA|TRBV28|NA|TRBJ1-2
TGTGCCAGCAGCCCTGACGGGCGGGGTGGCTACACCTTC
CASSPDGRGGYTF
>NA|TRBV2|NA|TRBJ2-4
TGTGCCAGCAGTGAAGAGACACTTAAAATAGCCAAAAACATTCAGTACTTC
CASSEETLKIAKNIQYF
>NA|TRBV5-1|NA|TRBJ2-7
TGCGCCAGCAGCGGGACAATGGCCTACGAGCAGTACTTC
CASSGTMAYEQYF
>TRBD2|TRBV5-6|NA|TRBJ2-7
TGTGCCAGCAGCTTAGGTAGCGGGGTAGCTAAGCAGTACTTC
CASSLGSGVAKQYF
>TRBD1|TRBV4-3|NA|TRBJ1-2
TGCGCCAGCAGCCCTGGACAGGGAGGTACCTATGGCTACACCTTC
CASSPGQGGTYGYTF
>TRBD1|TRBV28|NA|TRBJ1-1
TGTGCCAGCACCCGCATCCGGGGACAGGGCACTGAAGCTTTCTTT
CASTRIRGQGTEAFF
>TRBD1|TRBV9|NA|TRBJ1-1
TGTGCCAGCAGCGCCCTTACGACAGGGCGACCGTTCCCTATGAACACTGAAGCTTTCTTT
CASSALTTGRPFPMNTEAFF
>TRBD2|TRBV15|NA|TRBJ2-5
TGTGCCGCAGCGGGGGGGTACCAAGAGACCCAGTACTTC
CAAAGGYQETQYF
>TRBD1|TRBV5-1|NA|TRBJ2-2
TGCGCCAGCAGCTATGACAGGGGCGACACCGGGGAGCTGTTTTTT
CASSYDRGDTGELFF
>NA|TRBV5-6|NA|TRBJ2-1
TGTGCCAGCAGCAAGACAGCTGGCAATGAGCAGTTCTTC
CASSKTAGNEQFF
>NA|TRBV28|NA|TRBJ2-4
TGTGCCAGCAGTCCGTACACCGTCAACAACATTCAGTACTTC
CASSPYTVNNIQYF
>TRBD1|TRBV15|NA|TRBJ1-1
TGTGCCACCAGCCCCCGCCCCCCAGGGGGCCTGAACACTGAAGCTTTCTTT
CATSPRPPGGLNTEAFF
>NA|TRBV14|NA|TRBJ2-6
TGTGCCAGCAGCCAAGATCATGTAGCAAGCTCTGGGGCCAACGTCCTGACTTTC
CASSQDHVASSGANVLTF